Listed below are T cell receptor beta chains from one sample, sequenced in a study of T cell clusters in autoimmune cytopenias. From its re-call of the multiplex PCR reads, TCRdb lists each CDR3 protein once, without DNA. Recorded for this sample: 2,000 to 2,500 distinct CDR3 sequences. These data were likewise used in another study, on T cell repertoires in aging, cancer and after chemotherapy.

What was sequenced was peripheral blood. The receptor set was obtained from a human donor in good health. Both conserved end residues are part of each CDR3. Only part of the rows carry a size: once, few, many, or a class if the clone is expanded.

j_call: TRBJ1-5; clone_size: medium-sized; v_call: TRBV30; cdr3_aa: CAWEDSLDQPQHF
j_call: TRBJ2-7; clone_size: medium-sized; v_call: TRBV11-2; cdr3_aa: CASSLNGPGEQYF
j_call: TRBJ1-6; clone_size: medium-sized; v_call: TRBV30; cdr3_aa: CAWTIAKGTGSPLHF
j_call: TRBJ2-2; clone_size: medium-sized; v_call: TRBV6-5; cdr3_aa: CASSSRRFTGELFF
j_call: TRBJ2-7; clone_size: medium-sized; v_call: TRBV18; cdr3_aa: CASSPWDHGSGEQYF
j_call: TRBJ1-1; clone_size: -; v_call: TRBV7-2; cdr3_aa: CASTPLGEASTEAFF
j_call: TRBJ1-2; clone_size: medium-sized; v_call: TRBV10-3; cdr3_aa: CAISESGKGNYGYTF
j_call: TRBJ2-2; clone_size: medium-sized; v_call: TRBV5-1; cdr3_aa: CASSLATSANTGELFF
j_call: TRBJ2-5; clone_size: -; v_call: TRBV7-2; cdr3_aa: CASSLSGGVETKYF
j_call: TRBJ1-6; clone_size: medium-sized; v_call: TRBV7-2; cdr3_aa: CASSYLTGGNSPLHF
j_call: TRBJ2-3; clone_size: medium-sized; v_call: TRBV12-3/TRBV12-4; cdr3_aa: CASSLGTSRRTDTQYF
j_call: TRBJ2-7; clone_size: medium-sized; v_call: TRBV5-6; cdr3_aa: CASRGMSGVYYEQYF
j_call: TRBJ1-4; clone_size: large; v_call: TRBV19; cdr3_aa: CASSISSLNEKLFF
j_call: TRBJ1-1; clone_size: medium-sized; v_call: TRBV6-1; cdr3_aa: CASSDFGSPNTEAFF
j_call: TRBJ1-3; clone_size: -; v_call: TRBV20-1; cdr3_aa: CSARAGETGNTIYF
j_call: TRBJ2-5; clone_size: medium-sized; v_call: TRBV12-3/TRBV12-4; cdr3_aa: CASSLNPGQETQYF
j_call: TRBJ1-1; clone_size: medium-sized; v_call: TRBV10-3; cdr3_aa: CAISERGQVNTEAFF
j_call: TRBJ1-2; clone_size: -; v_call: TRBV5-4; cdr3_aa: CASSILPGTDYGYTF
j_call: TRBJ2-2; clone_size: -; v_call: TRBV6-6; cdr3_aa: CASSLGGESGELFF
j_call: TRBJ1-3; clone_size: -; v_call: TRBV7-2; cdr3_aa: CASSLGVGNTIYF
j_call: TRBJ1-2; clone_size: medium-sized; v_call: TRBV27; cdr3_aa: CASSLKGGLFYGYTF
j_call: TRBJ1-2; clone_size: medium-sized; v_call: TRBV19; cdr3_aa: CASSIESKGPYGYTF
j_call: TRBJ1-5; clone_size: medium-sized; v_call: TRBV5-6; cdr3_aa: CASSLSMDQPQHF
j_call: TRBJ1-1; clone_size: -; v_call: TRBV11-2; cdr3_aa: CASSLGNLEANTEAFF
j_call: TRBJ1-1; clone_size: medium-sized; v_call: TRBV10-3; cdr3_aa: CAISESELLNTEAFF
j_call: TRBJ2-3; clone_size: -; v_call: TRBV4-3; cdr3_aa: CASSQDPVGLSSTDTQYF
j_call: TRBJ2-1; clone_size: -; v_call: TRBV6-6; cdr3_aa: CASSERGASSYNEQFF
j_call: TRBJ2-3; clone_size: -; v_call: TRBV6-6; cdr3_aa: CASSFARDSGTQYF
j_call: TRBJ2-3; clone_size: large; v_call: TRBV6-5; cdr3_aa: CASRDRVTDTQYF
j_call: TRBJ1-2; clone_size: -; v_call: TRBV28; cdr3_aa: CASSLRGVDYGYTF
j_call: TRBJ2-5; clone_size: -; v_call: TRBV20-1; cdr3_aa: CSARELAGGETQYF
j_call: TRBJ1-1; clone_size: -; v_call: TRBV5-4; cdr3_aa: CASSPLPQGIRTEAFF
j_call: TRBJ2-3; clone_size: medium-sized; v_call: TRBV5-5; cdr3_aa: CASSLVERSTDTQYF
j_call: TRBJ1-2; clone_size: -; v_call: TRBV11-2; cdr3_aa: CASSPLRAPGGGYTF
j_call: TRBJ2-1; clone_size: medium-sized; v_call: TRBV12-3/TRBV12-4; cdr3_aa: CASSLARGVWGNEQFF
j_call: TRBJ1-4; clone_size: medium-sized; v_call: TRBV6-1; cdr3_aa: CASSEGIHNEKLFF
j_call: TRBJ1-1; clone_size: medium-sized; v_call: TRBV5-4; cdr3_aa: CASSLNTEAFF
j_call: TRBJ1-6; clone_size: medium-sized; v_call: TRBV12-3/TRBV12-4; cdr3_aa: CASSLRTGESPLHF
j_call: TRBJ2-3; clone_size: medium-sized; v_call: TRBV11-2; cdr3_aa: CASSLTAGASTDTQYF
j_call: TRBJ2-1; clone_size: medium-sized; v_call: TRBV11-2; cdr3_aa: CASSFAVEQFF
j_call: TRBJ2-1; clone_size: large; v_call: TRBV19; cdr3_aa: CASSINKDNEQFF
j_call: TRBJ2-3; clone_size: -; v_call: TRBV28; cdr3_aa: CASSSGQGTDTQYF
j_call: TRBJ2-7; clone_size: -; v_call: TRBV6-6; cdr3_aa: CASSYTSGGPMAYEQYF
j_call: TRBJ2-2; clone_size: medium-sized; v_call: TRBV19; cdr3_aa: CASSIIAGGPGTGELFF
j_call: TRBJ2-3; clone_size: medium-sized; v_call: TRBV6-2/TRBV6-3; cdr3_aa: CASSYSSGGTDTQYF
j_call: TRBJ2-3; clone_size: medium-sized; v_call: TRBV12-3/TRBV12-4; cdr3_aa: CASSLARDSGTQYF
j_call: TRBJ2-7; clone_size: medium-sized; v_call: TRBV6-5; cdr3_aa: CASSSLAGEKYEQYF
j_call: TRBJ1-1; clone_size: -; v_call: TRBV19; cdr3_aa: CASSINTEDFF
j_call: TRBJ2-3; clone_size: -; v_call: TRBV20-1; cdr3_aa: CSARVGSGGAPDTQYF
j_call: TRBJ2-3; clone_size: medium-sized; v_call: TRBV6-6; cdr3_aa: CASSYLAGRTDTQYF
j_call: TRBJ2-7; clone_size: medium-sized; v_call: TRBV7-6; cdr3_aa: CASSFRTGQTYEQYF
j_call: TRBJ2-7; clone_size: -; v_call: TRBV29-1; cdr3_aa: CSVAGTGDEQYF